These T cell receptor beta chains were read from a single sample in a study of T cells in localized non-small cell lung cancer. Some clones are missing from TCRdb's copy, which holds only in-frame ones; the method was immunoSEQ multiplex PCR. The data contain around 64,000 clones, roughly nine tenths of them seen just once; the ten biggest clones take up just under 20%. This specimen consisted of peripheral blood, obtained before any cancer treatment. All receptors derive from a man aged 35 to 69 with stage I lung adenocarcinoma. CDR3s include the opening cysteine and the closing phenylalanine or tryptophan. D genes are given only for firm matches. Only part of the rows carry a size: once, few, many, or a class if the clone is expanded.

>TRBD2|TRBJ2-2|TRBV4-3|NA
CASSHGLAGYNTGELFF
TGCGCCAGCAGCCATGGACTAGCGGGATATAACACCGGGGAGCTGTTTTTT
>NA|TRBJ2-2|TRBV5-6|NA
CASSWGVVRELFF
TGTGCCAGCAGCTGGGGGGTTGTGCGGGAGCTGTTTTTT
>TRBD1|TRBJ1-1|TRBV5-6|NA
CASSLDRGLNTEAFF
TGTGCCAGCAGCTTGGACAGGGGGCTTAACACTGAAGCTTTCTTT
>NA|TRBJ2-7|TRBV7-4|few
CASSLSTLAQGIAYEQYF
TGTGCCAGCAGCTTATCGACCTTAGCACAGGGAATCGCTTACGAGCAGTACTTC
>NA|TRBJ2-1|TRBV15|NA
CATSRDRKYNEQFF
TGTGCCACCAGCAGAGATCGGAAGTACAATGAGCAGTTCTTC
>NA|TRBJ2-7|TRBV11-2|NA
CASSWAGIPYEQYF
TGTGCCAGCAGCTGGGCAGGGATACCGTACGAGCAGTACTTC
>NA|TRBJ2-2|TRBV9|NA
CASRATGELFF
TGTGCCAGCAGAGCCACCGGGGAGCTGTTTTTT
>NA|TRBJ2-4|TRBV29-1|NA
CSAGGGQENIQYF
TGCAGCGCCGGAGGGGGTCAGGAAAACATTCAGTACTTC
>NA|TRBJ2-7|TRBV10-3|once
CAISEYRLYEQYF
TGTGCCATCAGTGAGTACAGACTCTACGAGCAGTACTTC
>NA|TRBJ1-1|TRBV4-1|NA
CASSQVGGGNTEAFF
TGCGCCAGCAGCCAAGTAGGAGGGGGGAACACTGAAGCTTTCTTT
>NA|TRBJ1-1|TRBV28|NA
CASSPRTLEAFF
TGTGCCAGCAGTCCCCGGACACTTGAAGCTTTCTTT
>NA|TRBJ1-2|TRBV7-9|NA
CASSLQGSDYGYTF
TGTGCCAGCAGCTTACAGGGGTCGGACTATGGCTACACCTTC
>NA|TRBJ1-1|TRBV2|NA
CASSVSRAMNTEAFF
TGTGCCAGCAGTGTGTCCAGAGCAATGAACACTGAAGCTTTCTTT
>NA|TRBJ2-1|TRBV7-9|NA
CASSPIGANEQFF
TGTGCCAGCAGCCCAATAGGGGCCAATGAGCAGTTCTTC
>TRBD2|TRBJ2-7|TRBV6-6|NA
CASSPIAGAYEQYF
TGTGCCAGCAGCCCAATAGCGGGAGCCTACGAGCAGTACTTC
>NA|TRBJ1-2|TRBV4-1|NA
CASSPPGSRANYGYTF
TGCGCCAGCAGCCCCCCAGGCTCGAGAGCTAACTATGGCTACACCTTC
>NA|TRBJ1-3|TRBV29-1|NA
CSVERGTGNTIYF
TGCAGCGTTGAAAGGGGGACTGGAAACACCATATATTTT
>TRBD1|TRBJ1-2|TRBV9|NA
CASSVDRGHYGYTF
TGTGCCAGCAGCGTAGACAGGGGACACTATGGCTACACCTTC
>TRBD1|TRBJ1-2|TRBV7-2|NA
CASSLASTGGGYTF
TGTGCCAGCAGCTTAGCGTCGACAGGGGGCGGCTACACCTTC
>TRBD1|TRBJ2-2|TRBV6-1|NA
CASSDPGTGVTGELFF
TGTGCCAGCAGTGATCCCGGGACAGGGGTCACCGGGGAGCTGTTTTTT
>NA|TRBJ2-7|TRBV7-2|NA
CASSLAASYEQYF
TGTGCCAGCAGCTTAGCGGCTTCCTACGAGCAGTACTTC
>NA|TRBJ2-7|TRBV10-2|once
CASSESQDSYEQYF
TGCGCCAGCAGTGAGTCTCAGGACAGCTACGAGCAGTACTTC
>NA|TRBJ2-3|TRBV7-3|NA
CASSLYLRRLSTDTQYF
TGTGCCAGCAGCTTATACCTTCGGAGACTAAGCACAGATACGCAGTATTTT
>NA|TRBJ2-5|TRBV28|NA
CASSSGDWETQYF
TGTGCCAGCAGTTCGGGGGATTGGGAGACCCAGTACTTC
>NA|TRBJ2-3|TRBV10-3|NA
CATYGAVTDTQYF
TGTGCCACCTATGGGGCGGTTACAGATACGCAGTATTTT